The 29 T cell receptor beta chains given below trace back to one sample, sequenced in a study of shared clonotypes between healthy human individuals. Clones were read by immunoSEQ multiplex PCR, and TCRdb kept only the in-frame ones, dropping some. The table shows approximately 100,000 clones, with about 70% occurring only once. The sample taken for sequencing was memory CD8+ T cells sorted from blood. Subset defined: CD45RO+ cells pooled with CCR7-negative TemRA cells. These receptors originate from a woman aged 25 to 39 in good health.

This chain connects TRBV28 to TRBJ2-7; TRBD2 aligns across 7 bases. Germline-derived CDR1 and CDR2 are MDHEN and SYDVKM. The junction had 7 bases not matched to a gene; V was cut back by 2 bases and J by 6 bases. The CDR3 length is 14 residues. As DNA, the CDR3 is TGTGCCAGCAGTTTAGCGGGAGTAAGGGGCGAGCAGTACTTC. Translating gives CASSLAGVRGEQYF.

This CDR3 reads CASSSPDRVSNEQFF. The DNA for the CDR3 is TGTGCCAGTAGTAGCCCAGACAGGGTGTCCAATGAGCAGTTCTTC. The rearrangement links TRBV19 to TRBJ2-1, with TRBD1 identical over 7 bases. This CDR3 has 15 amino acids. Losses at the gene ends were 4 bases for V and 6 bases for J; bases not matched to a gene: 9. The V gene's germline CDR1 is LNHDA and CDR2 SQIVND (reference sequence).

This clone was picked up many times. The CDR3 spells CASSQHTGISGEQFF. Written as DNA, the CDR3 is TGTGCCAGCAGCCAACACACAGGAATCAGCGGTGAGCAGTTCTTC. This rearrangement joins TRBV4-2 to TRBJ2-1; TRBD1 or TRBD2 may be the D gene (5 bases each). The CDR3 has 15 amino acids. Germline loops: CDR1 LGHNA, CDR2 YNFKEQ. Trimming removed 2 bases from V and 9 bases from J, with 17 bases in between.

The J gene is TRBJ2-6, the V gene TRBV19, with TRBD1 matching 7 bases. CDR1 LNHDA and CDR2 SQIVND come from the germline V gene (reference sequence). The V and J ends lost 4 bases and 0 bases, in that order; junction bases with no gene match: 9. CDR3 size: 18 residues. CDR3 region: CASSKKTGTDSGANVLTF. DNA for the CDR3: TGTGCCAGTAGTAAGAAGACCGGGACAGACTCTGGGGCCAACGTCCTGACTTTC.

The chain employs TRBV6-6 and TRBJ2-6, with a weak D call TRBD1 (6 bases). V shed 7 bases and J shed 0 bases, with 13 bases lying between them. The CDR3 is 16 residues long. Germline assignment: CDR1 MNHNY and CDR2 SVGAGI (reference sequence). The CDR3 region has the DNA TGTGCCAGCACTAACAGGGCCGGCTCTGGGGCCAACGTCCTGACTTTC. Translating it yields CASTNRAGSGANVLTF.

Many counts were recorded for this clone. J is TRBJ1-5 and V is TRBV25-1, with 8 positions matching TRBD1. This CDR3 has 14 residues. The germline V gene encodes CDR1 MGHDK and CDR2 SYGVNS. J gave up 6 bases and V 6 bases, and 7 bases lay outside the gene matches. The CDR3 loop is CASSAGQGSQPQHF. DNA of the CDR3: TGTGCCAGCAGCGCCGGACAGGGTAGTCAGCCCCAGCATTTT.

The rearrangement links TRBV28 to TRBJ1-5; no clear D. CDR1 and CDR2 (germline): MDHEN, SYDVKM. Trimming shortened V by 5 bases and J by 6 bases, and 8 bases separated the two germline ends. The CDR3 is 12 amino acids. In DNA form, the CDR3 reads TGTGCCAGCAGTCCGGGGTTTCAGCCCCAGCATTTT. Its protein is CASSPGFQPQHF.

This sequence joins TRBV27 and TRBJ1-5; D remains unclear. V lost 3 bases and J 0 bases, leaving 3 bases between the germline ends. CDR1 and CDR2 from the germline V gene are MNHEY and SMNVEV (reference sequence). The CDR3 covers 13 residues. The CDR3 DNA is TGTGCCAGCAGTTTTAGTAGCAATCAGCCCCAGCATTTT. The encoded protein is CASSFSSNQPQHF.

The CDR3 spells CASSSAGVRDTIYF. The CDR3 DNA sequence: TGTGCCAGCAGCTCTGCGGGGGTTCGGGACACCATATATTTT. The chain couples TRBV11-2 to TRBJ1-3, with D tentatively TRBD1 (5 bases). Germline lookup yields CDR1 SGHAT and CDR2 FQNNGV. Trimming shortened V by 4 bases and J by 8 bases, and 15 bases separated the two germline ends. The CDR3 runs to 14 residues.

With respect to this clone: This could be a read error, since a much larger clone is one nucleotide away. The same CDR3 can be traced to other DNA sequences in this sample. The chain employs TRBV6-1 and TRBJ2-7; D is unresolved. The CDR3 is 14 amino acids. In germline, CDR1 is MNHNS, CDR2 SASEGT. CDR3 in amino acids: CASSDFQENHEQYF. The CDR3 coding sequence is TGTGCCAGCAGTGACTTTCAGGAAAACCACGAGCAGTATTTC.

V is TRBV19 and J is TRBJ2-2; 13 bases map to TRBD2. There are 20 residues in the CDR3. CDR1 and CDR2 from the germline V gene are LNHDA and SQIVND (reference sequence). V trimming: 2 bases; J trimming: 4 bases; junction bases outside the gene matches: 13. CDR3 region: CASSIPPTSGRAIRTGELFF. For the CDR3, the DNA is TGTGCCAGTAGTATACCCCCCACTAGCGGGAGGGCCATTCGCACCGGGGAGCTGTTTTTT. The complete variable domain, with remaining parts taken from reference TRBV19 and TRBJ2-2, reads DGGITQSPKYLFRKEGQNVTLSCEQNLNHDAMYWYRQDPGQGLRLIYYSQIVNDFQKGDIAEGYSVSREKKESFPLTVTSAQKNPTAFYLCASSIPPTSGRAIRTGELFFGEGSRLTVL.

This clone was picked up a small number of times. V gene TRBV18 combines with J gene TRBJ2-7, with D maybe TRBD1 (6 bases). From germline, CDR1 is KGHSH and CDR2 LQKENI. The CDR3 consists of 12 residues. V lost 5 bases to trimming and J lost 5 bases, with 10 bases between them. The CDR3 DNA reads TGTGCCAGCTCAGAAGGGGGAGACGAGCAGTACTTC. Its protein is CASSEGGDEQYF. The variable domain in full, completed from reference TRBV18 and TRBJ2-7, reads NAGVMQNPRHLVRRRGQEARLRCSPMKGHSHVYWYRQLPEEGLKFMVYLQKENIIDESGMPKERFSAEFPKEGPSILRIQQVVRGDSAAYFCASSEGGDEQYFGPGTRLTVT.

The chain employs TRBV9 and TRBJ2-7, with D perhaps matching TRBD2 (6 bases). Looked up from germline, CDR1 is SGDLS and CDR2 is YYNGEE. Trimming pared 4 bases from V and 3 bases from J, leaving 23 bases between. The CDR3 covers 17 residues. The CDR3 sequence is CASSTSSGLMTDYEQYF. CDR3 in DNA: TGTGCCAGCAGCACTTCTTCGGGACTTATGACGGACTACGAGCAGTACTTC.

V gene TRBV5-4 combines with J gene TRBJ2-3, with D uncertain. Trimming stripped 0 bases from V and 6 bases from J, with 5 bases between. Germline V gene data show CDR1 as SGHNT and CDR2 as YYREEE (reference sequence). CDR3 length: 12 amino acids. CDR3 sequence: CASSLELDTQYF. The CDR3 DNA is TGTGCCAGCAGCTTGGAGTTGGATACGCAGTATTTT.

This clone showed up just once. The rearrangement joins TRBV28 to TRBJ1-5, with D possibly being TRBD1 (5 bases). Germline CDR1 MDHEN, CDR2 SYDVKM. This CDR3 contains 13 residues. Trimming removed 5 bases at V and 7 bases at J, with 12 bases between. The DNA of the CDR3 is TGTGCCAGCAGTCTTCTCCGGGGGCAGCCCCAGCATTTT. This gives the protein CASSLLRGQPQHF.

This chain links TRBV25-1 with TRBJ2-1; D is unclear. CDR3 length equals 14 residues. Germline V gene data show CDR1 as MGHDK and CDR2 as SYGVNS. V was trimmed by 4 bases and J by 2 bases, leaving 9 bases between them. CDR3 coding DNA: TGTGCCAGCAGTGGCCCCCGGGCCTACAATGAGCAGTTCTTC. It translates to CASSGPRAYNEQFF.

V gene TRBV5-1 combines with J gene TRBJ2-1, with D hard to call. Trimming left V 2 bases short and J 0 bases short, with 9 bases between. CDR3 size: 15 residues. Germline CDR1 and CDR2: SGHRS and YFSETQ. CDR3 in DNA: TGCGCCAGCAGCTTAGACGGCCACTCCTACAATGAGCAGTTCTTC. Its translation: CASSLDGHSYNEQFF.

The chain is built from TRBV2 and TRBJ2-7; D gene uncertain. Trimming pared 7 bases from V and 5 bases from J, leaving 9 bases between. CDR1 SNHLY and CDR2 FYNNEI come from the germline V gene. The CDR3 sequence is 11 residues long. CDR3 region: CASKWTDEQYF. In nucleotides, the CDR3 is TGTGCCAGCAAATGGACGGACGAGCAGTACTTC. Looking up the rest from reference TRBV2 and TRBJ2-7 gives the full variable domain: EPEVTQTPSHQVTQMGQEVILRCVPISNHLYFYWYRQILGQKVEFLVSFYNNEISEKSEIFDDQFSVERPDGSNFTLKIRSTKLEDSAMYFCASKWTDEQYFGPGTRLTVT.

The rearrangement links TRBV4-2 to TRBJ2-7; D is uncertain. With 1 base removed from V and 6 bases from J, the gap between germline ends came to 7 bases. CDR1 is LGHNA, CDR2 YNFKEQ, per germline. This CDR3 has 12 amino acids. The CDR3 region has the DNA TGTGCCAGCAGCCAAGTTATGTCCGAGCAGTACTTC. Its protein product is CASSQVMSEQYF.

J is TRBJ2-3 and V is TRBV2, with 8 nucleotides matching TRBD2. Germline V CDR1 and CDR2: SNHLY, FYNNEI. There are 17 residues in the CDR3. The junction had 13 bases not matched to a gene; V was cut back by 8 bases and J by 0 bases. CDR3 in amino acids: CASAPTSAYSSTDTQYF. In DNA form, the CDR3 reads TGTGCCAGCGCCCCGACTAGCGCCTACTCTAGCACAGATACGCAGTATTTT.

The CDR3: CSAARGPGYTF. In nucleotides, the CDR3 is TGCAGTGCCGCGAGGGGCCCAGGCTACACCTTC. The V and J genes are TRBV20-1 and TRBJ1-2; tentatively, D is TRBD1 (5 bases). CDR1 is DFQATT and CDR2 is SNEGSKA in the germline V gene (reference sequence). This CDR3 comprises 11 residues. The V and J ends lost 6 bases and 8 bases respectively, with 13 bases between them.

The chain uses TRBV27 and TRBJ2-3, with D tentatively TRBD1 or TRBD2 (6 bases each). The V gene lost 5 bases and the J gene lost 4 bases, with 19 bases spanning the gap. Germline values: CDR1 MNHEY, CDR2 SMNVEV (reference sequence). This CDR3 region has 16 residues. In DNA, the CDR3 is TGTGCCAGCAGTCTCCTAGGGGGGAGCACACCAGATACGCAGTATTTT. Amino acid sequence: CASSLLGGSTPDTQYF.

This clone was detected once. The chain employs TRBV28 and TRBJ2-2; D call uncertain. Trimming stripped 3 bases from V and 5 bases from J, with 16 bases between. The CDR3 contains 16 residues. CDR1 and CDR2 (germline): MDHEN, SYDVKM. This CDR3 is CASSFISPARTGELFF. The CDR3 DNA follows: TGTGCCAGCAGTTTTATATCCCCTGCGAGGACCGGGGAGCTGTTTTTT.

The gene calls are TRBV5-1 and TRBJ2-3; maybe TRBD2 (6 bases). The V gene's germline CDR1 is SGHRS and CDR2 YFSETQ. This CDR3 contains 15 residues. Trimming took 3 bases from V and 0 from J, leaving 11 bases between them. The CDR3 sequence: CASSSSVTSTDTQYF. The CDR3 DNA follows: TGCGCCAGCAGCTCTAGCGTTACTAGCACAGATACGCAGTATTTT.

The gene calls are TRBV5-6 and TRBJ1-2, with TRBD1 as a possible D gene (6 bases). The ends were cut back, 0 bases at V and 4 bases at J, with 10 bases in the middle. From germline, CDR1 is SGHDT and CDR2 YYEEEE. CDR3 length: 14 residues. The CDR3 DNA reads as TGTGCCAGCAGCTTGGACAGGGCACGCTATGGCTACACCTTC. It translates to CASSLDRARYGYTF.

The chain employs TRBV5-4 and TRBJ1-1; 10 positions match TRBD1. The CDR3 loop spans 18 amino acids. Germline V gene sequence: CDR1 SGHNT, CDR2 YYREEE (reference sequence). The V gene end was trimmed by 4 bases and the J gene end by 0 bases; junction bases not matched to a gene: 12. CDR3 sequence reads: CASSGSLGQGIVNTEAFF. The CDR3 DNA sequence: TGTGCCAGCAGCGGTTCATTGGGACAGGGGATCGTGAACACTGAAGCTTTCTTT.

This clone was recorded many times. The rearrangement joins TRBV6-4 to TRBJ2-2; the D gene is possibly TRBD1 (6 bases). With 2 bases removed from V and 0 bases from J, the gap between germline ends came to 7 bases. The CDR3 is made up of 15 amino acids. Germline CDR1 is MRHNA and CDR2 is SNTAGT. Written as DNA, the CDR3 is TGTGCCAGCAGTGACCGGGACACGAACACCGGGGAGCTGTTTTTT. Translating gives CASSDRDTNTGELFF.

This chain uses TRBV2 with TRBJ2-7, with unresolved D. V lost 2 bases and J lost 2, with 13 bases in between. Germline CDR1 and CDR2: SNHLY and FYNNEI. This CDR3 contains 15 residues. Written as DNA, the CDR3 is TGTGCCAGCAGTGAATTAAAGTGGCCTCCCTACGAGCAGTACTTC. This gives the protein CASSELKWPPYEQYF. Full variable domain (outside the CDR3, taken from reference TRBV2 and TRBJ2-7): EPEVTQTPSHQVTQMGQEVILRCVPISNHLYFYWYRQILGQKVEFLVSFYNNEISEKSEIFDDQFSVERPDGSNFTLKIRSTKLEDSAMYFCASSELKWPPYEQYFGPGTRLTVT.

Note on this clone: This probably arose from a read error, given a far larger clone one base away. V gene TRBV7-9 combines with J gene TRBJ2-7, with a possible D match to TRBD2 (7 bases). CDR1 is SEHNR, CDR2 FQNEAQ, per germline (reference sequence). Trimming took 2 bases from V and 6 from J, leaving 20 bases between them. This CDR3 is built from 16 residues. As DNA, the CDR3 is TGTGCCAGCAGCTTACTTGCGGGAGTAGGGGGGGGCGAGCAGTACTTC. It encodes CASSLLAGVGGGEQYF.